The rows below give T cell receptor beta chains drawn from one sample of a study of identical twins. TCRdb called the 5' RACE reads again in MiXCR, with one record for every CDR3 protein. Of 200,000 to 250,000 distinct CDR3 sequences in the sample, approximately 7% are singletons; the top ten hold approximately 3.6%. This sample also belongs to another study, concerning yellow fever vaccine responses in identical twins.

Sequenced sample: memory (CD45RO+) T cells sorted from blood. The receptors were sampled from a young woman in good health. The CDR3 runs from the conserved cysteine through the conserved F or W. Each record gives: J gene, D gene, clone size, V gene, CDR3 protein, CDR3 DNA. D genes are given only for firm matches. Some rows have no size entry. The others give once, few or many, or a class for an expanded clone.

J gene: TRBJ2-3; D gene: TRBD2; clone size: many; V gene: TRBV5-5; CDR3 protein: CASRSGGGTDTQYF; CDR3 DNA: TGTGCCAGCAGATCTGGGGGGGGCACAGATACGCAGTATTTT
J gene: TRBJ2-1; D gene: TRBD1; clone size: few; V gene: TRBV5-6; CDR3 protein: CASSLGRGRSSSYNEQFF; CDR3 DNA: TGTGCCAGCAGCTTGGGCAGGGGGCGAAGTTCCTCCTACAATGAGCAGTTCTTC
J gene: TRBJ2-1; D gene: .; clone size: few; V gene: TRBV7-2; CDR3 protein: CASSPGLTSFEQFF; CDR3 DNA: TGTGCCAGCAGCCCTGGACTTACCTCCTTCGAGCAGTTCTTC
J gene: TRBJ2-1; D gene: TRBD1; clone size: .; V gene: TRBV7-6; CDR3 protein: CASSEQTGGAYNEQFF; CDR3 DNA: TGTGCCAGCAGCGAACAGACAGGGGGCGCATACAATGAGCAGTTCTTC
J gene: TRBJ2-5; D gene: TRBD2; clone size: many; V gene: TRBV7-8; CDR3 protein: CASSFPPWATSGGFRETQYF; CDR3 DNA: TGTGCCAGCAGCTTTCCCCCGTGGGCAACTAGCGGGGGATTCAGGGAGACCCAGTACTTC
J gene: TRBJ2-5; D gene: .; clone size: many; V gene: TRBV10-3; CDR3 protein: CAIRTAQQETQYF; CDR3 DNA: TGTGCCATCAGGACCGCCCAACAAGAGACCCAGTACTTC
J gene: TRBJ2-1; D gene: TRBD2; clone size: few; V gene: TRBV11-2; CDR3 protein: CASSPRWGLAGYNEQFF; CDR3 DNA: TGTGCCAGCAGCCCCCGTTGGGGTCTAGCGGGCTACAATGAGCAGTTCTTC
J gene: TRBJ2-2; D gene: TRBD1; clone size: many; V gene: TRBV20-1; CDR3 protein: CSASDRGETGELFF; CDR3 DNA: TGCAGTGCTTCCGACAGGGGAGAAACCGGGGAGCTGTTTTTT
J gene: TRBJ2-7; D gene: .; clone size: few; V gene: TRBV12-3/TRBV12-4; CDR3 protein: CASSTRGYEQYF; CDR3 DNA: TGTGCCAGCAGTACTCGGGGGTACGAGCAGTACTTC
J gene: TRBJ2-1; D gene: .; clone size: few; V gene: TRBV7-7; CDR3 protein: CASSEQGWAEQFF; CDR3 DNA: TGTGCCAGCAGCGAACAGGGTTGGGCTGAGCAGTTCTTC
J gene: TRBJ2-5; D gene: TRBD1; clone size: many; V gene: TRBV14; CDR3 protein: CASSQDGGQMLYQETQYF; CDR3 DNA: TGTGCCAGCAGCCAAGATGGGGGACAGATGCTATACCAAGAGACCCAGTACTTC
J gene: TRBJ2-7; D gene: .; clone size: .; V gene: TRBV20-1; CDR3 protein: CSALQGIGLSEQYF; CDR3 DNA: TGCAGTGCGCTACAGGGTATCGGGTTGAGCGAGCAGTACTTC
J gene: TRBJ2-2; D gene: .; clone size: few; V gene: TRBV4-1; CDR3 protein: CASSLGANPTGELFF; CDR3 DNA: TGCGCCAGCAGCCTCGGGGCCAATCCCACCGGGGAGCTGTTTTTT
J gene: TRBJ2-1; D gene: TRBD1; clone size: few; V gene: TRBV9; CDR3 protein: CASSEDRGSYNEQFF; CDR3 DNA: TGTGCCAGCAGCGAGGACAGGGGGTCCTACAATGAGCAGTTCTTC
J gene: TRBJ2-1; D gene: .; clone size: many; V gene: TRBV7-2; CDR3 protein: CASSFTSGYNNEQFF; CDR3 DNA: TGTGCCAGCAGCTTCACCAGCGGATACAACAATGAGCAGTTCTTC
J gene: TRBJ2-3; D gene: TRBD2; clone size: .; V gene: TRBV2; CDR3 protein: CASCLARLAGGQGDTQYF; CDR3 DNA: TGTGCCAGCTGTTTAGCCAGACTAGCGGGGGGGCAAGGAGATACGCAGTATTTT
J gene: TRBJ2-2; D gene: TRBD1; clone size: .; V gene: TRBV2; CDR3 protein: CVSIGTGNTGELFF; CDR3 DNA: TGTGTCAGCATAGGGACAGGGAACACCGGGGAGCTGTTTTTT
J gene: TRBJ2-1; D gene: .; clone size: .; V gene: TRBV3-1; CDR3 protein: CASSQTEGSEQFF; CDR3 DNA: TGTGCCAGCAGCCAGACAGAAGGAAGTGAGCAGTTCTTC
J gene: TRBJ2-7; D gene: TRBD2; clone size: .; V gene: TRBV5-1; CDR3 protein: CASSLATSGRWYEQYF; CDR3 DNA: TGCGCCAGCAGCTTGGCCACTAGCGGGAGGTGGTACGAGCAGTACTTC
J gene: TRBJ2-5; D gene: TRBD1; clone size: .; V gene: TRBV18; CDR3 protein: CASSPPGQGAQKTQYF; CDR3 DNA: TGTGCCAGCTCACCACCGGGACAGGGGGCGCAAAAGACCCAGTACTTC
J gene: TRBJ2-2; D gene: .; clone size: many; V gene: TRBV10-3; CDR3 protein: CAISESRGRENTGELFF; CDR3 DNA: TGTGCCATCAGTGAGTCGAGGGGACGAGAGAACACCGGGGAGCTGTTTTTT
J gene: TRBJ2-7; D gene: .; clone size: many; V gene: TRBV12-3/TRBV12-4; CDR3 protein: CASSLAAGTYEQYF; CDR3 DNA: TGTGCCAGCAGTTTAGCGGCAGGGACCTACGAGCAGTACTTC
J gene: TRBJ2-7; D gene: TRBD2; clone size: few; V gene: TRBV20-1; CDR3 protein: CSARDMAWAGGPHEQYF; CDR3 DNA: TGCAGTGCTAGAGATATGGCGTGGGCGGGAGGGCCCCACGAGCAGTACTTC
J gene: TRBJ2-6; D gene: .; clone size: .; V gene: TRBV27; CDR3 protein: CASSPRGPGANVLTF; CDR3 DNA: TGTGCCAGCAGCCCTCGGGGGCCTGGGGCCAACGTCCTGACTTTC
J gene: TRBJ2-5; D gene: TRBD2; clone size: few; V gene: TRBV2; CDR3 protein: CASKLAEGETQYF; CDR3 DNA: TGTGCCAGCAAACTAGCGGAAGGGGAGACCCAGTACTTC
J gene: TRBJ2-1; D gene: TRBD2; clone size: many; V gene: TRBV12-3/TRBV12-4; CDR3 protein: CASSQGPSGRRNEQFF; CDR3 DNA: TGTGCCAGCAGTCAAGGTCCTAGCGGGAGGCGGAATGAGCAGTTCTTC
J gene: TRBJ2-1; D gene: .; clone size: few; V gene: TRBV5-1; CDR3 protein: CASSRWGVYNEQFF; CDR3 DNA: TGCGCCAGTAGTCGCTGGGGGGTGTACAATGAGCAGTTCTTC
J gene: TRBJ2-2; D gene: .; clone size: few; V gene: TRBV6-1; CDR3 protein: CASSDRSPGGELFF; CDR3 DNA: TGTGCCAGCAGTGACCGGAGCCCCGGCGGGGAGCTGTTTTTT
J gene: TRBJ1-2; D gene: .; clone size: many; V gene: TRBV7-2; CDR3 protein: CASSFQGNYGYTF; CDR3 DNA: TGTGCCAGCAGCTTCCAAGGGAACTATGGCTACACCTTC
J gene: TRBJ1-2; D gene: .; clone size: many; V gene: TRBV29-1; CDR3 protein: CSVLSGWGYTF; CDR3 DNA: TGCAGCGTTCTTTCTGGTTGGGGCTACACCTTC
J gene: TRBJ2-1; D gene: .; clone size: many; V gene: TRBV7-8; CDR3 protein: CASSLGGGGGSRNEQFF; CDR3 DNA: TGTGCCAGCAGCTTAGGGGGTGGTGGGGGATCCCGCAATGAGCAGTTCTTC